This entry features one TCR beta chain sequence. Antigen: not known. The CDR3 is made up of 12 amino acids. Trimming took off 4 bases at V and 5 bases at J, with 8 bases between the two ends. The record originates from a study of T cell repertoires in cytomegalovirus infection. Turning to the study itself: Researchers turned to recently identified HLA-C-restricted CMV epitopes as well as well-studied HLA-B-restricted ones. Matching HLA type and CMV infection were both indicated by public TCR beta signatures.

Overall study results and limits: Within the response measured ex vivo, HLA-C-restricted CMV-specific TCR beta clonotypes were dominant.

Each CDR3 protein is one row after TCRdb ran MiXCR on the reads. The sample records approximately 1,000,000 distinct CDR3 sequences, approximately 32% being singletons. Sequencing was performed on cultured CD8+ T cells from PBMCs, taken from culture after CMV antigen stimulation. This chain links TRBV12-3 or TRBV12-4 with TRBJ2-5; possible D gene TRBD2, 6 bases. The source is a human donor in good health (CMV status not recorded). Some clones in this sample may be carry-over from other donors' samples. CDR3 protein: CASSWGDETQYF. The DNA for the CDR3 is TGTGCCAGCAGTTGGGGGGATGAGACCCAGTACTTC.